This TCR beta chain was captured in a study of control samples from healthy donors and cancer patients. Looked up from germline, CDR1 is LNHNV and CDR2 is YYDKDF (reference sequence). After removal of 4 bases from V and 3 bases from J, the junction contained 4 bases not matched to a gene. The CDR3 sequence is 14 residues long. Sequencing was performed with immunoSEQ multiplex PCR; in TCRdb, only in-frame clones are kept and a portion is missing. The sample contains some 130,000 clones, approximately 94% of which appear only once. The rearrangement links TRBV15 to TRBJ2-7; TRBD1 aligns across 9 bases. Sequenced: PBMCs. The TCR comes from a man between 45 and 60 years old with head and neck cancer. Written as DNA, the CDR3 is TGTGCCACCAGCATGGGACAGGGAGGCTACGAGCAGTACTTC. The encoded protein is CATSMGQGGYEQYF.